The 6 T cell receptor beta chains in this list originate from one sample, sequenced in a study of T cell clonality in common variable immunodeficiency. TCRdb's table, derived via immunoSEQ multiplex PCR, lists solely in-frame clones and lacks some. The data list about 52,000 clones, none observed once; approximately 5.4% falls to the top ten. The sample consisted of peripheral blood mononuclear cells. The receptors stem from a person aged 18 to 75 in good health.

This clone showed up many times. The CDR3 sequence is CASGQGSIKQTQYF. Incomplete CDR3 DNA: TGTGCCAGCGGACAGGGGTCTATTAAGCAGACC. The chain carries TRBV7-2 and TRBJ2-5; 9 nucleotides line up with TRBD1. The read ends 3 residues before the CDR3 terminus; that terminus is restored from the germline J gene. Germline assignment: CDR1 SGHTA and CDR2 FQGNSA. V lost 8 bases to trimming and J lost 6 bases; unmatched junction nucleotides: 10. The CDR3 has 14 amino acids. Full variable domain (rest looked up from reference TRBV7-2 and TRBJ2-5): GAGVSQSPSNKVTEKGKDVELRCDPISGHTALYWYRQSLGQGLEFLIYFQGNSAPDKSGLPSDRFSAERTGGSVSTLTIQRTQQEDSAVYLCASGQGSIKQTQYFGPGTRLLVL.

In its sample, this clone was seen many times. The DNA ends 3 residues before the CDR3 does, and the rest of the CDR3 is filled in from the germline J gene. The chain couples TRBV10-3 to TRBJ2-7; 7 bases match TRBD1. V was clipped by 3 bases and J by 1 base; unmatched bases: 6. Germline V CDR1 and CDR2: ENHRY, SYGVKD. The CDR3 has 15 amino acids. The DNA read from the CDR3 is TGTGCCATCAGTGAAGACAGGGACCTGTCCTACGAG. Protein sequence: CAISEDRDLSYE. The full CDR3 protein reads CAISEDRDLSYEQYF.

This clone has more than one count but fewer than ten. The CDR3 sequence: CASSGGLAISYEQYF. The CDR3 bases that were read are TGCGCCAGCAGCGGGGGACTAGCGATCTCCTACGAG. The chain carries TRBV5-1 and TRBJ2-7; 10 bases align to TRBD2. Read data end 3 residues before the CDR3 end; the end is taken from the germline J gene. CDR3 size: 15 residues. The trim removed 4 bases at V and 0 bases at J, leaving 4 bases unmatched. Germline CDR1 is SGHRS and CDR2 is YFSETQ.

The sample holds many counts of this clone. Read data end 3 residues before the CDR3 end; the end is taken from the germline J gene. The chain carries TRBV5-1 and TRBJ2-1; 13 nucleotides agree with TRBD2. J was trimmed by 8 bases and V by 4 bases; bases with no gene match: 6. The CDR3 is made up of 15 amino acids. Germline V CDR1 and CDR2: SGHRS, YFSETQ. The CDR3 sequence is CASSRTSGSMYEQFF. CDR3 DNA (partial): TGCGCCAGCAGCAGGACTAGCGGGAGTATGTATGAG.

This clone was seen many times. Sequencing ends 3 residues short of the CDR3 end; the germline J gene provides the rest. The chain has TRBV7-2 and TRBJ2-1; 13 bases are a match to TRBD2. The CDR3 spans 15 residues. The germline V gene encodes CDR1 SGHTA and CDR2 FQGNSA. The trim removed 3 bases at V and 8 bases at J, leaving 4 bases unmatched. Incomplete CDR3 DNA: TGTGCCAGCAGCTTCGGACTAGCGGGAGACGATGAG. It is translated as CASSFGLAGDDE. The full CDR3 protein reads CASSFGLAGDDEQFF.

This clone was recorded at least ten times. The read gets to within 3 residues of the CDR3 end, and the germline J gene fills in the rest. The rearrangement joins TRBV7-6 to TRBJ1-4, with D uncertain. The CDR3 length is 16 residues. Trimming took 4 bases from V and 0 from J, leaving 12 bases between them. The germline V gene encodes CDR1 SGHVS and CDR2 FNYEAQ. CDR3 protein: CASSSNYIATNEKLFF. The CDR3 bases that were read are TGTGCCAGCAGCTCGAACTACATCGCAACTAATGAAAAA.